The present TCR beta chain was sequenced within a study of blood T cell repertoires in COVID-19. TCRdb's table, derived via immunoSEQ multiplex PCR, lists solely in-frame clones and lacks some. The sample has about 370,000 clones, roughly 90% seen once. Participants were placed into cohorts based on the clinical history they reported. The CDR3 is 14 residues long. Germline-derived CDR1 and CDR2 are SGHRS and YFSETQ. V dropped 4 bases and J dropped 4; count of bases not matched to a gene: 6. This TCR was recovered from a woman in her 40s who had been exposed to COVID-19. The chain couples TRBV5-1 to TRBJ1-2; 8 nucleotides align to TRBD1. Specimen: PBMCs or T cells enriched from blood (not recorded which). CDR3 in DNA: TGCGCCAGCAGCCACGGTACAGGGGGCTATGGCTACACCTTC. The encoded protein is CASSHGTGGYGYTF.